A selection of T cell receptor beta chains follows, all from one sample in a study of blood T cell repertoires in COVID-19. Data came from immunoSEQ multiplex PCR; TCRdb stores just in-frame clones and leaves some out. The data contain about 99,000 clones, approximately 80% of them singletons. Sequences were obtained from peripheral blood. These TCRs come from a woman older than 75 with active or convalescent COVID-19. Both conserved end residues are part of each CDR3. D genes are given only for firm matches. Size is stated for part of the rows, as once, few or many counts, or as a class when the clone is expanded.

CDR3 protein: CASRGPGMTYEQYF; CDR3 DNA: TGTGCCAGTAGGGGCCCGGGGATGACCTACGAGCAGTACTTC; J gene: TRBJ2-7; D gene: NA; clone size: NA; V gene: TRBV19
CDR3 protein: CASSPNLAADTQYF; CDR3 DNA: TGTGCCAGCTCACCAAACTTGGCGGCAGATACGCAGTATTTT; J gene: TRBJ2-3; D gene: NA; clone size: NA; V gene: TRBV18
CDR3 protein: CASSPPMGRGTEAFF; CDR3 DNA: TGTGCCAGCTCACCACCGATGGGGAGAGGCACTGAAGCTTTCTTT; J gene: TRBJ1-1; D gene: NA; clone size: NA; V gene: TRBV18
CDR3 protein: CASSKTGKSYEQYF; CDR3 DNA: TGTGCCAGCAGCAAGACAGGGAAATCCTACGAGCAGTACTTC; J gene: TRBJ2-7; D gene: TRBD1; clone size: NA; V gene: TRBV27
CDR3 protein: CASRLVEPGLANYGYTF; CDR3 DNA: TGTGCAAGTCGCTTAGTTGAACCGGGTCTAGCTAACTATGGCTACACCTTC; J gene: TRBJ1-2; D gene: NA; clone size: NA; V gene: TRBV12-2
CDR3 protein: CSVEVGGQPQHF; CDR3 DNA: TGCAGCGTTGAGGTGGGCGGGCAGCCCCAGCATTTT; J gene: TRBJ1-5; D gene: NA; clone size: NA; V gene: TRBV29-1
CDR3 protein: CASSLLGGAYNEQFF; CDR3 DNA: TGTGCCAGCAGCTTGTTAGGGGGAGCTTACAATGAGCAGTTCTTC; J gene: TRBJ2-1; D gene: NA; clone size: NA; V gene: TRBV5-4
CDR3 protein: CASSLGTSGSFYEQYF; CDR3 DNA: TGCGCCAGCAGCTTGGGGACTAGCGGGAGTTTCTACGAGCAGTACTTC; J gene: TRBJ2-7; D gene: TRBD2; clone size: NA; V gene: TRBV5-1
CDR3 protein: CASSPHQGGYEQYF; CDR3 DNA: TGTGCCAGCAGCCCCCACCAGGGGGGCTACGAGCAGTACTTC; J gene: TRBJ2-7; D gene: NA; clone size: NA; V gene: TRBV5-4
CDR3 protein: CASSYSPGQGNEKLFF; CDR3 DNA: TGTGCCAGCAGTTACTCCCCGGGACAGGGAAATGAAAAACTGTTTTTT; J gene: TRBJ1-4; D gene: TRBD1; clone size: NA; V gene: TRBV6-6
CDR3 protein: CASSSQYEQYF; CDR3 DNA: TGTGCCAGCAGTTCCCAATACGAGCAGTACTTC; J gene: TRBJ2-7; D gene: NA; clone size: NA; V gene: TRBV6-5
CDR3 protein: CASKTAGQGFNEQFF; CDR3 DNA: TGCGCCAGCAAGACCGCGGGACAGGGGTTCAATGAGCAGTTCTTC; J gene: TRBJ2-1; D gene: TRBD1; clone size: few; V gene: TRBV5-1
CDR3 protein: CSVGGLGKNIQYF; CDR3 DNA: TGCAGCGTTGGAGGTCTCGGGAAAAACATTCAGTACTTC; J gene: TRBJ2-4; D gene: NA; clone size: once; V gene: TRBV29-1
CDR3 protein: CAWGTGGAGETQYF; CDR3 DNA: TGTGCCTGGGGGACAGGGGGCGCGGGAGAGACCCAGTACTTC; J gene: TRBJ2-5; D gene: TRBD1; clone size: NA; V gene: TRBV30
CDR3 protein: CASSFLMGRDEQYF; CDR3 DNA: TGTGCCAGCAGCTTTTTGATGGGGCGCGACGAGCAGTACTTC; J gene: TRBJ2-7; D gene: NA; clone size: few; V gene: TRBV2
CDR3 protein: CASSFSRTSNTGELFF; CDR3 DNA: TGTGCCAGCAGTTTTTCCCGAACTTCGAACACCGGGGAGCTGTTTTTT; J gene: TRBJ2-2; D gene: NA; clone size: NA; V gene: TRBV28
CDR3 protein: CASRGTVYGYTF; CDR3 DNA: TGTGCCAGCAGGGGGACAGTCTATGGCTACACCTTC; J gene: TRBJ1-2; D gene: TRBD1; clone size: NA; V gene: TRBV28
CDR3 protein: CASSQYGYTF; CDR3 DNA: TGTGCCAGCAGTCAATATGGCTACACCTTC; J gene: TRBJ1-2; D gene: NA; clone size: once; V gene: TRBV28
CDR3 protein: CASSTLGAASLGDTQYF; CDR3 DNA: TGTGCCAGCAGCACCCTAGGTGCGGCCTCTTTGGGAGATACGCAGTATTTT; J gene: TRBJ2-3; D gene: NA; clone size: once; V gene: TRBV9
CDR3 protein: CASSYPRTSGTAVGYNEQFF; CDR3 DNA: TGTGCCAGCAGTTACCCTCGGACTAGCGGGACCGCAGTTGGGTACAATGAGCAGTTCTTC; J gene: TRBJ2-1; D gene: TRBD2; clone size: once; V gene: TRBV6-2/TRBV6-3
CDR3 protein: CASSALPGTSGSSYNEQFF; CDR3 DNA: TGTGCCAGCAGCGCACTCCCCGGGACTAGCGGGAGCTCCTACAATGAGCAGTTCTTC; J gene: TRBJ2-1; D gene: TRBD2; clone size: NA; V gene: TRBV9
CDR3 protein: CASSQESIPGNTIYF; CDR3 DNA: TGCGCCAGCAGCCAAGAGTCCATCCCTGGAAACACCATATATTTT; J gene: TRBJ1-3; D gene: NA; clone size: NA; V gene: TRBV4-3
CDR3 protein: CSASRTGWSEKLFF; CDR3 DNA: TGCAGTGCTAGTAGGACAGGGTGGAGTGAAAAACTGTTTTTT; J gene: TRBJ1-4; D gene: TRBD1; clone size: NA; V gene: TRBV20-1
CDR3 protein: CASSDVGTVKSTDTQYF; CDR3 DNA: TGTGCCAGCAGCGACGTCGGGACAGTCAAAAGCACAGATACGCAGTATTTT; J gene: TRBJ2-3; D gene: TRBD1; clone size: NA; V gene: TRBV5-4
CDR3 protein: CASSPRKNTGELFF; CDR3 DNA: TGTGCCAGCAGCCCCCGTAAGAACACCGGGGAGCTGTTTTTT; J gene: TRBJ2-2; D gene: NA; clone size: few; V gene: TRBV6-2/TRBV6-3
CDR3 protein: CASSPGTSLNNEQFF; CDR3 DNA: TGTGCCAGCAGCCCCGGGACTAGCCTTAACAATGAGCAGTTCTTC; J gene: TRBJ2-1; D gene: TRBD2; clone size: NA; V gene: TRBV3-1/TRBV3-2
CDR3 protein: CASSYSVSLYIQYF; CDR3 DNA: TGTGCCAGCAGTTACTCTGTCTCCCTCTACATTCAGTACTTC; J gene: TRBJ2-4; D gene: NA; clone size: NA; V gene: TRBV6-2/TRBV6-3